This T cell receptor (beta chain) was profiled in a study of T-cell memory formation after mild COVID-19 (dated by TCRdb to the early 2020s). For the wider study: Most TCR sequence clusters were specific to one of the two donors. In a couple of donors, T-cell clones that expanded and contracted after mild COVID-19 were tracked by sequencing TCRalpha and TCRbeta repertoires over time. Two young, previously healthy adult volunteers, one female and one male, were included in the cohort.

Sequenced using an Illumina NovaSeq 6000. cDNA libraries for TCRalpha and TCRbeta were prepared by 5'RACE using constant-segment primers, with sample barcodes and unique molecular identifiers added. RNA was extracted from every sample with Trizol reagent. The libraries were amplified in two PCR steps, and the second step added a second sample barcode and Illumina TruSeq adapters. The libraries were sequenced on an Illumina NovaSeq using 2 x 150 bp paired-end reads. Per the original workflow: Demultiplexing of reads and collapsing into UMI-guided consensus sequences were performed with migec v1.2.7. Using mixcr v2.1.11, UMI consensuses were aligned to TRA and TRB V and J templates and then assembled into clonotypes. Expanded or contracted clonotypes were those called significant by both edgeR and NoisET, with noise models trained on biological replicates. edgeR calls used a false discovery rate-adjusted p below 0.01 and a log2 fold-change threshold of 1. As an exploratory analysis of dynamics, max-normalized trajectories of the 1000 most abundant clonotypes were examined by PCA with hierarchical clustering. Separately sequenced CD4+ and CD8+ repertoires were used to assign a CD4 or CD8 phenotype to each responding clone. TCRdb passed the public sequencing reads through fastp at Q25 and MiXCR, retaining productive beta sequences. Rows merge per CDR3 protein into single entries with the most common DNA and genes. TCRdb's processing, not the study's, gives the V and J calls here. For this sample there are about 400,000 distinct CDR3 sequences; around 14% appear just once. Roughly 22% of the sample comes from the top ten.

Overall study results and their limits: Some responding clones were detected in pre-infection memory, suggesting pre-existing cross-reactive memory T cells joined the SARS-CoV-2 response. Contracting CD4+ clones were found mainly in CM and EM memory subsets, while CD8+ clones were enriched in EMRA. Clones that contracted from day 15 to 85 showed balanced CD4/CD8 phenotypes, whereas a second wave of clones that expanded from day 15 to 37 leaned towards CD4+. The study covered only a couple of mild cases, and larger cohorts including severe cases with pre-infection samples were considered necessary. The second-wave clones that peaked on day 37 were not confirmed to be SARS-CoV-2 specific.

Comment on this clonotype: The target of this receptor is not known. Nothing much larger sits one base from this clone, and base qualities are not available.

The germline V gene (reference sequence) yields MNHNY for CDR1 and SVGAGI for CDR2. The CDR3 spans 12 residues, from the cysteine through the phenylalanine. Only CDR3 DNA is held: 36 bases, read in frame from base 1. V loses 2 bases of germline sequence and J loses 5 bases, and the interval between the two ends is 5 bases. PBMCs were isolated by Ficoll-Paque density gradient centrifugation. The chain was built from TRBV6-6 and TRBJ2-3, with no reliable assignment of the D segment. The receptor was derived from a man aged 18 to 30 who had mild COVID-19 (a few samples of this study predate the infection). The sample titles of this study are shuffled in the database, so cell type and time point are left out; the donor was told from shared clones. Specimen: PBMCs or a T cell subset sorted from them (not recorded which). The CDR3 is CASSYGLDTQYF. The DNA sequence is as follows: TGTGCCAGCAGTTACGGCTTAGATACGCAGTATTTT.